Below, one TCR beta chain is given with its context. Its cognate antigen is unknown. The sample comes from a study of response to subunit inactivated influenza vaccine. Study-level results: New T cells are recruited in small numbers by each seasonal influenza vaccination, according to the authors' suggestion.

CDR1 and CDR2 from the germline V gene are DFQATT and SNEGSKA (reference sequence). The CDR3 runs 13 residues. V shed 5 bases and J shed 0 bases, with 8 bases lying between them. TCRdb processed the RT-PCR reads anew with MiXCR; each CDR3 protein has one entry. The sample lists about 780,000 distinct CDR3 sequences, around a sixth occurring once. This TCR was sampled from a man in his forties or fifties who received an inactivated influenza vaccine. The source was PBMCs from blood, collected 4 to 6 days after vaccination. V is TRBV20-1 and J is TRBJ2-1; D is uncertain. In DNA, the CDR3 is TGCAGTGCTGAGAAGAGCTCCTACAATGAGCAGTTCTTC. The encoded protein is CSAEKSSYNEQFF.